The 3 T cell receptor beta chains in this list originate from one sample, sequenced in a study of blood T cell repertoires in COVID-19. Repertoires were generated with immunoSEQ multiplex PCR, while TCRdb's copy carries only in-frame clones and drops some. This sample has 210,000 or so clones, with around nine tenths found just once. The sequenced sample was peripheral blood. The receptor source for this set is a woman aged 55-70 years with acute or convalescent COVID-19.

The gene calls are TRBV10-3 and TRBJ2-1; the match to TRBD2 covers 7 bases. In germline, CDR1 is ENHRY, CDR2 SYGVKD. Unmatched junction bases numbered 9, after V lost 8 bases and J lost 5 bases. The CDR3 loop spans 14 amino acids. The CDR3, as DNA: TGTGCCATCGGTTTGGCTAGCGGCCACAATGAGCAGTTCTTC. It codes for CAIGLASGHNEQFF.

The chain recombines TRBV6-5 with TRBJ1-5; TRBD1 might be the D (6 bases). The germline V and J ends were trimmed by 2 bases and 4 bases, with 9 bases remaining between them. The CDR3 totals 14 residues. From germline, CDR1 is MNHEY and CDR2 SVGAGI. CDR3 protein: CASSYDRTNQPQHF. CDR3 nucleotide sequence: TGTGCCAGCAGTTACGACAGGACTAATCAGCCCCAGCATTTT.

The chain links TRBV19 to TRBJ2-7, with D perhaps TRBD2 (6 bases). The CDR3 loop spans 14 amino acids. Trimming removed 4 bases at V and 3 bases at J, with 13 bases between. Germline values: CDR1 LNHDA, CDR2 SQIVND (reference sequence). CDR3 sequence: CASSKEQGGYEQYF. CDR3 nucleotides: TGTGCCAGTAGTAAGGAGCAGGGAGGCTACGAGCAGTACTTC.